Below, 28 T cell receptor beta chains from the same sample are listed, as sequenced in a study of T cell repertoires in cytomegalovirus infection. TCRdb reanalysed the reads using MiXCR and keeps one entry per CDR3 protein. This sample yields roughly 720,000 distinct CDR3 sequences, of which less than 40% are seen a single time; under 3.5% belongs to the top ten. Sequencing was done on a sample of PBMCs. Receptor source: a human donor in good health (CMV status not recorded). Some clones in this sample may be carry-over from other donors' samples.

This chain uses TRBV28 with TRBJ2-3; D might be TRBD2 (6 bases). Germline V gene data show CDR1 as MDHEN and CDR2 as SYDVKM. This CDR3 region has 16 residues. The V gene lost 3 bases and the J gene lost 4 bases, with 17 bases spanning the gap. The CDR3 spells CASSFRRGSKPDTQYF. The CDR3 nucleotides read TGTGCCAGCAGTTTTAGGAGGGGTTCGAAGCCAGATACGCAGTATTTT.

The V gene is TRBV28, the J gene TRBJ2-3, with 7 nucleotides matching TRBD1. The trim removed 6 bases at V and 5 bases at J, leaving 8 bases unmatched. This CDR3 contains 14 residues. Per germline, CDR1 MDHEN and CDR2 SYDVKM. The CDR3 nucleotides read TGTGCCAGCAGGAAGGGACAGCAGGGAGATACGCAGTATTTT. Translation gives CASRKGQQGDTQYF.

The chain employs TRBV7-2 and TRBJ2-2; D ambiguous. From germline, CDR1 is SGHTA and CDR2 FQGNSA. This CDR3 is built from 13 residues. The V end lost 2 bases, the J end lost 7 bases, and 8 bases lay between the germline ends. The CDR3 sequence: CASSLWGNGELFF. DNA for the CDR3: TGTGCCAGCAGCTTATGGGGTAACGGGGAGCTGTTTTTT.

The chain carries TRBV7-6 and TRBJ2-5, with D unresolved. Germline-derived CDR1 and CDR2 are SGHVS and FNYEAQ. This CDR3 has 14 amino acids. The ends were cut back, 1 base at V and 5 bases at J, with 11 bases in the middle. This CDR3 reads CASSLGVVLETQYF. The CDR3 DNA sequence: TGTGCCAGCAGCTTAGGGGTGGTATTGGAGACCCAGTACTTC.

The chain joins TRBV28 to TRBJ1-5; 9 nucleotides line up with TRBD1. Germline CDR1 and CDR2: MDHEN and SYDVKM. There are 16 residues in the CDR3. Unmatched junction bases numbered 5, after V lost 5 bases and J lost 0 bases. DNA of the CDR3: TGTGCCAGCAGTCTAAAGACAGGGGGTAGCAATCAGCCCCAGCATTTT. Its translation: CASSLKTGGSNQPQHF.

The chain joins TRBV6-5 to TRBJ2-7, with D unresolved. The CDR3 is made up of 13 amino acids. The ends were cut back, 6 bases at V and 0 bases at J, with 9 bases in the middle. Germline CDR1 and CDR2: MNHEY and SVGAGI. In nucleotides, the CDR3 is TGTGCCAGCAGGGCCCATGGCTCCTACGAGCAGTACTTC. It encodes CASRAHGSYEQYF.

This clonotype was found many times. The rearrangement uses TRBV14 and TRBJ1-2, with D possibly being TRBD1 (6 bases). Germline assignment: CDR1 SGHDN and CDR2 FVKESK. The CDR3 covers 16 residues. The ends were cut back, 4 bases at V and 8 bases at J, with 23 bases in the middle. CDR3 bases: TGTGCCAGCAGCCCAGAGCTAGGACAGCGCTCTCGGGGCTACACCTTC. It yields the protein CASSPELGQRSRGYTF.

The sample holds a few counts of this clonotype. The chain links TRBV7-8 to TRBJ1-3; 8 bases match TRBD1. Germline-derived CDR1 and CDR2 are SGHVS and FQNEAQ. The CDR3 runs to 15 residues. V was clipped by 5 bases and J by 3 bases; unmatched bases: 6. CDR3 amino acids: CASSTKTGVGNTIYF. Here the CDR3 DNA reads TGTGCCAGCAGCACTAAGACAGGGGTTGGAAACACCATATATTTT.

The sample holds a few counts of this clonotype. The chain uses TRBV23-1 and TRBJ1-5; no clear D gene. TRBV23-1 has ORF status, its function being uncertain. There are 14 residues in the CDR3. V gave up 4 bases and J gave up 6 bases, with 13 bases separating them. The DNA for the CDR3 is TGCGCCAGCAGTCCCGTTACACTGCCTCAGCCCCAGCATTTT. Translation gives CASSPVTLPQPQHF.

The table lists this clonotype with a few counts. The chain uses TRBV27 and TRBJ2-3; 7 nucleotides match TRBD2. The V gene end was trimmed by 4 bases and the J gene end by 4 bases; junction bases not matched to a gene: 5. This CDR3 contains 14 residues. Looked up from germline, CDR1 is MNHEY and CDR2 is SMNVEV (reference sequence). The CDR3 loop reads CASSYGTKPDTQYF. CDR3 DNA: TGTGCCAGCAGTTATGGGACTAAGCCAGATACGCAGTATTTT.

The chain couples TRBV27 to TRBJ2-7; 10 nucleotides agree with TRBD2. The trim removed 5 bases at V and 4 bases at J, leaving 14 bases unmatched. Germline V gives CDR1 MNHEY, CDR2 SMNVEV (reference sequence). The CDR3 covers 17 residues. This CDR3 reads CASSPSPRSGRVYEQYF. The CDR3, as DNA: TGTGCCAGCAGTCCCTCCCCGCGCAGCGGGAGGGTATACGAGCAGTACTTC.

This clonotype was seen a handful of times. J is TRBJ1-3 and V is TRBV7-6; D possibly corresponds to TRBD1 (6 bases). This CDR3 has 18 residues. Germline CDR1 and CDR2: SGHVS and FNYEAQ. V was trimmed by 4 bases and J by 2 bases, leaving 21 bases between them. This CDR3 is CASSWAAGAVPPGNTIYF. In nucleotides, the CDR3 is TGTGCCAGCAGCTGGGCGGCGGGGGCAGTACCTCCTGGAAACACCATATATTTT.

This clonotype was counted a few times. V is TRBV28 and J is TRBJ2-7, with 10 bases that match TRBD2. CDR3 size: 12 residues. V lost 7 bases, J lost 12 bases, and 9 bases stayed unmatched. Germline CDR1 is MDHEN and CDR2 is SYDVKM. The CDR3 sequence is CASIPGSGRAYF. In DNA, the CDR3 is TGTGCCAGCATTCCGGGAAGCGGGAGGGCGTACTTC.

The rearrangement uses TRBV5-6 and TRBJ2-7; D is unresolved. This CDR3 region has 14 residues. The V and J ends lost 3 bases and 5 bases respectively, with 15 bases between them. CDR1 SGHDT and CDR2 YYEEEE come from the germline V gene. In DNA, the CDR3 is TGTGCCAGCAGCTCCGGACCCGCCCTTAACGAGCAGTACTTC. It specifies CASSSGPALNEQYF.

The J gene is TRBJ2-2, the V gene TRBV4-2; no clear D gene. CDR1 LGHNA and CDR2 YNFKEQ come from the germline V gene. V was cut by 0 bases and J by 1 base, with 6 bases left in between. The CDR3 totals 15 residues. Written as DNA, the CDR3 is TGTGCCAGCAGCCAAGACCCTGGGAACACCGGGGAGCTGTTTTTT. Amino acids: CASSQDPGNTGELFF.

This clonotype was seen ten or more times. The chain employs TRBV7-3 and TRBJ2-7; no clear D. V was pared by 0 bases and J by 5 bases, with 8 bases between. Germline CDR1 reads SGHTA; CDR2 reads FQGTGA. The CDR3 is made up of 13 amino acids. The CDR3 spells CASSLTPGDEQYF. The CDR3, as DNA: TGTGCCAGCAGCTTAACCCCGGGCGACGAGCAGTACTTC.

This clonotype turned up a few times. V is TRBV27 and J is TRBJ1-1; TRBD1 aligns across 8 bases. With V trimmed by 7 bases and J by 0 bases, 10 bases remained unmatched. The CDR3 is 16 amino acids. Germline CDR1 reads MNHEY; CDR2 reads SMNVEV (reference sequence). CDR3: CASTTGGLPMNTEAFF. In DNA form, the CDR3 reads TGTGCCAGCACCACAGGGGGTCTACCGATGAACACTGAAGCTTTCTTT.

The chain couples TRBV6-2 or TRBV6-3 to TRBJ2-1; 10 bases map to TRBD2. The germline V gene has CDR1 MNHEY and CDR2 SVGEGT. Trimming took 7 bases from V and 9 from J; bases not matched to a gene: 18. CDR3 length: 17 amino acids. The CDR3 DNA is TGTGCCAGCAACCCCCCCCCCAAGACTAGCGGGCCATTTGAGCAGTTCTTC. Protein product: CASNPPPKTSGPFEQFF.

The rearrangement links TRBV20-1 to TRBJ2-2; perhaps TRBD1 as D (5 bases). Germline CDR1 and CDR2: DFQATT and SNEGSKA (reference sequence). V gave up 2 bases and J gave up 1 base, with 14 bases separating them. The CDR3 totals 16 residues. DNA of the CDR3: TGCAGTGCTAGATCCGCACGGCAGGGGAACACCGGGGAGCTGTTTTTT. Protein: CSARSARQGNTGELFF.

In this sample, this clonotype turned up a few times. Here the CDR3 reads CASSQGQGAGNTIYF. CDR3 DNA: TGTGCCAGCAGCCAGGGACAGGGGGCTGGAAACACCATATATTTT. The chain uses TRBV6-8 and TRBJ1-3; TRBD1 matches at 11 bases. Looked up from germline, CDR1 is MNHGY and CDR2 is SAAAGT. The V and J ends lost 6 bases and 2 bases, in that order; junction bases with no gene match: 3. The CDR3 sequence is 15 residues long.

J is TRBJ2-5 and V is TRBV28, with TRBD1 matching 7 bases. In germline, CDR1 is MDHEN, CDR2 SYDVKM. The ends lost 7 bases at V and 2 bases at J; junction bases unmatched: 4. There are 13 residues in the CDR3. The CDR3 protein is CASIQTGQETQYF. The CDR3 coding sequence is TGTGCCAGCATACAGACAGGGCAAGAGACCCAGTACTTC. The complete variable domain, with remaining parts taken from reference TRBV28 and TRBJ2-5, reads DVKVTQSSRYLVKRTGEKVFLECVQDMDHENMFWYRQDPGLGLRLIYFSYDVKMKEKGDIPEGYSVSREKKERFSLILESASTNQTSMYLCASIQTGQETQYFGPGTRLLVL.

J is TRBJ1-5 and V is TRBV9, with unresolved D. This CDR3 is built from 15 residues. Deletions cut 2 bases from V and 4 bases from J, with 13 bases between. CDR1 SGDLS and CDR2 YYNGEE come from the germline V gene. The CDR3 loop is CASSVDTGQNQPQHF. CDR3 bases: TGTGCCAGCAGCGTCGACACCGGTCAAAATCAGCCCCAGCATTTT. Full variable domain (rest looked up from reference TRBV9 and TRBJ1-5): DSGVTQTPKHLITATGQRVTLRCSPRSGDLSVYWYQQSLDQGLQFLIQYYNGEERAKGNILERFSAQQFPDLHSELNLSSLELGDSALYFCASSVDTGQNQPQHFGDGTRLSIL.

This clonotype was seen only a few times. Because the CDR3's place on the DNA is in doubt, the DNA is left out and the CDR3 is given as listed by TCRdb. The chain uses TRBV28 and TRBJ2-1; the table's D call TRBD1 went unverified against the DNA. The length of the CDR3 is 16 amino acids, counting both ends. Germline V lookup: CDR1 MDHEN, CDR2 SYDVKM. CDR3: CASSFGEGAVSDEQFF.

In regard to this clonotype: Mismatch with germline at one junction end may stem from a read error. The chain combines TRBV7-2 with TRBJ1-1; D unclear. Looked up from germline, CDR1 is SGHTA and CDR2 is FQGNSA. This CDR3 has 15 residues. The CDR3 nucleotides are TGTGCCAGCAGCTTTAGAGAGGGTAGCTTGGTTGAAGCTTTATTT. Its protein product is CASSFREGSLVEALF.

The chain employs TRBV20-1 and TRBJ1-1, with a weak D call TRBD1 (5 bases). This CDR3 spans 14 amino acids. Germline CDR1 DFQATT, CDR2 SNEGSKA (reference sequence). V was shortened by 6 bases and J by 1 base, with 15 bases between the two germline ends. The chain's CDR3 is CSAIPQGSNTEAFF. In DNA, the CDR3 is TGCAGTGCAATCCCCCAGGGATCGAACACTGAAGCTTTCTTT.

The chain has TRBV5-1 and TRBJ2-5; 7 nucleotides align to TRBD2. This CDR3 is 13 amino acids long. CDR1 is SGHRS, CDR2 YFSETQ, per germline. Unmatched junction bases numbered 4, after V lost 1 base and J lost 7 bases. The CDR3 here is CASSLPREGTQYF. DNA of the CDR3: TGCGCCAGCAGCTTGCCCAGGGAGGGGACCCAGTACTTC.

This clonotype was seen only a few times. This chain links TRBV6-1 with TRBJ2-7; D might be TRBD2 (6 bases). The CDR3 has 14 amino acids. Germline CDR1 and CDR2: MNHNS and SASEGT. The V and J ends lost 5 bases and 3 bases respectively, with 14 bases between them. In DNA form, the CDR3 reads TGTGCCAGCAGTCTTCGGACTACCGTCTACGAGCAGTACTTC. Its protein product is CASSLRTTVYEQYF.

V usage is TRBV7-9 and J usage is TRBJ1-2; no clear D gene. Trimming removed 0 bases from V and 4 bases from J, with 9 bases in between. The germline CDR1 and CDR2 sequences are SEHNR and FQNEAQ (reference sequence). The CDR3 is 14 amino acids. The CDR3 sequence: CASSLAAGPYGYTF. In DNA, the CDR3 is TGTGCCAGCAGCTTAGCCGCAGGCCCCTATGGCTACACCTTC.